The clone carrying this T cell receptor (beta chain) appeared a few times. Time point of the sample: patch test 3, about 24 weeks after DPC sensitization. The sample's treatment: therapeutic diphenylcyclopropenone sensitization with weekly scalp DPC. The data stem from a study of human T cells and chemical hapten exposure. TCRdb called the RACE reads again in MiXCR, with one record for every CDR3 protein. The table has approximately 97,000 distinct CDR3 sequences, roughly a quarter seen once. The TCR sequence derives from a man in his forties with alopecia areata. Some clones in this sample may be carry-over from other donors' samples. Specimen: whole blood, collected in connection with sensitization to the hapten diphenylcyclopropenone (DPC).

The CDR3 bases are TGCAGTGCTAGAGATCGACCGCTAAGGTACGAGCAGTACTTC. Protein: CSARDRPLRYEQYF. This chain connects TRBV20-1 to TRBJ2-7; D gene uncertain. This CDR3 comprises 14 residues. Trimming took off 0 bases at V and 4 bases at J, with 13 bases between the two ends. CDR1 and CDR2 from the germline V gene are DFQATT and SNEGSKA (reference sequence).